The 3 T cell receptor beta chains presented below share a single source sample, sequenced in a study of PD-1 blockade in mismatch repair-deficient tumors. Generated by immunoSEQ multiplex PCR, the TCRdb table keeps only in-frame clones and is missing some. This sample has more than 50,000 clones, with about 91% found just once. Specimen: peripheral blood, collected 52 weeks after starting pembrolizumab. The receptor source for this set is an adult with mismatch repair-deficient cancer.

Here the CDR3 DNA reads TGCAGCGTTGCCCGTCCGGGGTACGAGCAGTACTTC. Translated, it gives CSVARPGYEQYF. The rearrangement joins TRBV29-1 to TRBJ2-7; D might be TRBD2 (5 bases). Trimming pared 4 bases from V and 4 bases from J, leaving 11 bases between. Germline V lookup: CDR1 SQVTM, CDR2 ANQGSEA. CDR3 length: 12 residues.

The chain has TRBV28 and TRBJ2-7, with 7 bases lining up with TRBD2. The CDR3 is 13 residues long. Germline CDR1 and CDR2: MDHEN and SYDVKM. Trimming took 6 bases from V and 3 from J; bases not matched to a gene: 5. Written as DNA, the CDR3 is TGTGCCAGCAGGTCGCCTAGCGGCTACGAGCAGTACTTC. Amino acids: CASRSPSGYEQYF. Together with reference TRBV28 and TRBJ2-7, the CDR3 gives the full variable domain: DVKVTQSSRYLVKRTGEKVFLECVQDMDHENMFWYRQDPGLGLRLIYFSYDVKMKEKGDIPEGYSVSREKKERFSLILESASTNQTSMYLCASRSPSGYEQYFGPGTRLTVT.

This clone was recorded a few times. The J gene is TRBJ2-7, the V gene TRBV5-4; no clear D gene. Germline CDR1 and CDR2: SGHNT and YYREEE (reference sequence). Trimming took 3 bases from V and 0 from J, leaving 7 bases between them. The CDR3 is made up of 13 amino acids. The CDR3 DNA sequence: TGTGCCAGCAGCTCCCCTAGCTCCTACGAGCAGTACTTC. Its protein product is CASSSPSSYEQYF.